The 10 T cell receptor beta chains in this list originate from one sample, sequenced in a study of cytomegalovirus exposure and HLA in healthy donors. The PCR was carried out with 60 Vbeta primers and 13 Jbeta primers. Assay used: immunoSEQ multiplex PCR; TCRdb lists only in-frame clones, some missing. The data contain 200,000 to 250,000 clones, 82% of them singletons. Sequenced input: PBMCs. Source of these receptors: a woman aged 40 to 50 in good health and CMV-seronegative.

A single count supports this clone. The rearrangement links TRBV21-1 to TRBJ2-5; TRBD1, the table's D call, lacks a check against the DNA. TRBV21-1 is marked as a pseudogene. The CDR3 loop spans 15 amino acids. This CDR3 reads CASTHKGQWQETQYF. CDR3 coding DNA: TGTGCCAGCACCCACAAAGGACAGTGGCAAGAGACCCAGTACTTC.

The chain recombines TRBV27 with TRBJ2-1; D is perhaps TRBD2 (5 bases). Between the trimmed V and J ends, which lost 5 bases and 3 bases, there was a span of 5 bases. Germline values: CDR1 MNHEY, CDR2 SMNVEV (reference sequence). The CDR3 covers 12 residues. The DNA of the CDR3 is TGTGCCAGCAGTACTAGCTACAATGAGCAGTTCTTC. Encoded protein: CASSTSYNEQFF.

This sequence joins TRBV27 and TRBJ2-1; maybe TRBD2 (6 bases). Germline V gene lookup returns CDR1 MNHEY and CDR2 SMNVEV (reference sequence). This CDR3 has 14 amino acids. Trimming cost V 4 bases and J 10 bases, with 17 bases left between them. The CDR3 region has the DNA TGTGCCAGCAGTTACCAGCGGGCGCTCGGAGAGCAGTTCTTC. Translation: CASSYQRALGEQFF.

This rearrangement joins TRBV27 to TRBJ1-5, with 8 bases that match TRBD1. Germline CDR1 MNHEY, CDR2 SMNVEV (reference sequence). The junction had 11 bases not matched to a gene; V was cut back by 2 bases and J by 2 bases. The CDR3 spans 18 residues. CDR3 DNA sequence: TGTGCCAGCAGTTTAGGTGCCAGGGAGGGACAGGGCAATCAGCCCCAGCATTTT. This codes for CASSLGAREGQGNQPQHF.

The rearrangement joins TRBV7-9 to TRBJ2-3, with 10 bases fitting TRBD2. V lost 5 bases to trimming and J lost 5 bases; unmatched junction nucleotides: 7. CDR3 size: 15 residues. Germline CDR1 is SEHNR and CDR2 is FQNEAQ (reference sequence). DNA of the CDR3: TGTGCCAGCAGCCGCATAGCGGGAGGTGGAGATACGCAGTATTTT. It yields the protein CASSRIAGGGDTQYF.

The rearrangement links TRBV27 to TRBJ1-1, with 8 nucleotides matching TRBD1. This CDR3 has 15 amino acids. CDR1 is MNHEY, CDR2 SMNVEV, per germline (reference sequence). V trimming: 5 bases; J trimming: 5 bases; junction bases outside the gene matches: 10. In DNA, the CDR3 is TGTGCCAGCAGTCCCAGACAGGGGCGAGGGACTGAAGCTTTCTTT. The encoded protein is CASSPRQGRGTEAFF.

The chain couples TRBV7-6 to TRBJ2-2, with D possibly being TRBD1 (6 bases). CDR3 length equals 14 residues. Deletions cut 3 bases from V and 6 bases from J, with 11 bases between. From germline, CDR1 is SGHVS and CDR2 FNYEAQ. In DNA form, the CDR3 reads TGTGCCAGCAGCTTCGCAGGGGTAGCCGGGGAGCTGTTTTTT. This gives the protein CASSFAGVAGELFF.

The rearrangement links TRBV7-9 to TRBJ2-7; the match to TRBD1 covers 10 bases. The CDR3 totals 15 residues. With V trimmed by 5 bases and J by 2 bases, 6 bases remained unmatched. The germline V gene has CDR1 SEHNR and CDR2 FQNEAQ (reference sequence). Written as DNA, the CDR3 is TGTGCCAGCAGCCCCGGGACAGGGGTTACCTACGAGCAGTACTTC. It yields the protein CASSPGTGVTYEQYF. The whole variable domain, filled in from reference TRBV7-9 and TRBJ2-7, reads DTGVSQNPRHKITKRGQNVTFRCDPISEHNRLYWYRQTLGQGPEFLTYFQNEAQLEKSRLLSDRFSAERPKGSFSTLEIQRTEQGDSAMYLCASSPGTGVTYEQYFGPGTRLTVT.

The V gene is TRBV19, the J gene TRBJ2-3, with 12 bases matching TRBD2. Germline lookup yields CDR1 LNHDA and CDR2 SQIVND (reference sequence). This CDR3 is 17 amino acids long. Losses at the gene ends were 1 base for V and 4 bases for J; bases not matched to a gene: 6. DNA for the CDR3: TGTGCCAGTAGTATAGTCCTAGCGGGAGGGCCCGCAGATACGCAGTATTTT. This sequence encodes CASSIVLAGGPADTQYF.

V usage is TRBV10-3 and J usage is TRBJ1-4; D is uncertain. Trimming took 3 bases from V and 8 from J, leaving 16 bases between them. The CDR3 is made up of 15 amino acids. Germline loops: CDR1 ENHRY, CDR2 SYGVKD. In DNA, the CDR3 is TGTGCCATCAGTGACTCGTCGGCCGGCAGGGAAAAACTGTTTTTT. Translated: CAISDSSAGREKLFF.